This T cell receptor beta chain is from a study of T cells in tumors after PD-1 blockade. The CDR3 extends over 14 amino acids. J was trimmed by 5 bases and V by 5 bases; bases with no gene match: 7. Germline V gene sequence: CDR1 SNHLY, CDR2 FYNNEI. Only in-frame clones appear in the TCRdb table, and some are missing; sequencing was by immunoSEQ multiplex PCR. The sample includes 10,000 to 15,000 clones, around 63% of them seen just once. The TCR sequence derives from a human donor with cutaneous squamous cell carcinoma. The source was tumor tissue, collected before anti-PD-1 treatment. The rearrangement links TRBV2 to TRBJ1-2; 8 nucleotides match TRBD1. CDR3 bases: TGTGCCAGCAGTAAGACAGGGGTTGGATATGGCTACACCTTC. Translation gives CASSKTGVGYGYTF.